Given below is one TCR beta chain in context. What it binds is unknown. One entry per CDR3 protein results from TCRdb running MiXCR on the reads. This sample has around 800,000 distinct CDR3 sequences, with around a third found just once. This specimen comes from a study of T cell repertoires in cytomegalovirus infection. Study-wide findings and caveats: The cumulative frequency of public TCR beta families identified carriers of CMV plus the relevant HLA.

V was shortened by 2 bases and J by 0 bases, with 8 bases between the two germline ends. CDR3 length equals 15 residues. The germline V gene has CDR1 MNHNS and CDR2 SASEGT. The source of this sequence is a human donor in good health (CMV status not recorded). Some clones in this sample may be carry-over from other donors' samples. The gene calls are TRBV6-1 and TRBJ1-5; possible D gene TRBD1, 5 bases. The specimen was cultured CD8+ T cells from PBMCs, collected from culture after CMV antigen stimulation. Here the CDR3 reads CASSEKGVSNQPQHF. The CDR3 DNA follows: TGTGCCAGCAGTGAAAAAGGGGTTAGCAATCAGCCCCAGCATTTT.